One sample yielded the 20 T cell receptor beta chains listed below, sequenced in a study of regulatory T cells in long-lasting Graves disease. In building TCR beta libraries, iRepertoire HTBI primers were used together with Arm-PCR of CDR3 regions. In TCRdb, the multiplex PCR reads were re-called with MiXCR into one record per CDR3 protein. The profile covers approximately 360,000 distinct CDR3 sequences, with roughly 25% appearing a single time and about 29% taken by the ten largest. Sample time point: persistent/refractory GD, antithyroid drugs over 5 years with positive TRAb. RNA extracted from PBMCs served as the sequencing template. Material: peripheral blood mononuclear cells (PBMCs), obtained when the disease was refractory, from a patient treated with antithyroid drugs. Receptor source: a woman aged 35 to 49 with Graves disease.

Details on this clonotype: This may stem from a read error, because a much larger clone lies one nucleotide away. The rearrangement uses TRBV7-6 and TRBJ1-1, with D tentatively TRBD1 (5 bases). The germline gives CDR1 SGHVS, CDR2 FNYEAQ. CDR3 length: 14 amino acids. The CDR3 sequence: CASGLRGGETEAFF. The CDR3 coding sequence is TGTGCCAGCGGCTTACGCGGGGGAGAAACTGAAGCTTTCTTT. The full variable domain, rest sourced from reference TRBV7-6 and TRBJ1-1, is GAGVSQSPRYKVTKRGQDVALRCDPISGHVSLYWYRQALGQGPEFLTYFNYEAQQDKSGLPNDRFSAERPEGSISTLTIQRTEQRDSAMYRCASGLRGGETEAFFGQGTRLTVV.

The chain joins TRBV5-4 to TRBJ2-5; D is unresolved. V was clipped by 4 bases and J by 1 base, with 14 bases between them. Germline V lookup: CDR1 SGHNT, CDR2 YYREEE (reference sequence). This CDR3 has 15 residues. CDR3 sequence reads: CASSRNYGTQETQYF. In DNA form, the CDR3 reads TGTGCCAGCAGCAGAAATTACGGAACCCAAGAGACCCAGTACTTC.

This clonotype was found many times. This chain uses TRBV3-1 with TRBJ2-5, with D possibly called TRBD1 or TRBD2 (5 bases each). This CDR3 is 15 amino acids long. Trimming took off 1 base at V and 8 bases at J, with 17 bases between the two ends. The germline CDR1 and CDR2 sequences are LGHDT and YNNKEL (reference sequence). The CDR3 DNA reads as TGTGCCAGCAGCCAAGGAGGGGAAGGGTATAGCACCCAGTACTTC. Its protein product is CASSQGGEGYSTQYF.

As regards this clonotype: Just one base apart from a much larger clone, this may be a read error. This chain connects TRBV20-1 to TRBJ2-5; D perhaps matches TRBD2 (6 bases). Trimming shortened V by 8 bases and J by 2 bases, and 15 bases separated the two germline ends. Germline CDR1 reads DFQATT; CDR2 reads SNEGSKA (reference sequence). CDR3 length: 13 residues. CDR3 coding DNA: TGCAGTATAGAGATTAGCGGTCAAGAGACCCAGTACTTC. Its protein is CSIEISGQETQYF.

This clonotype occurred a few times. The gene calls are TRBV19 and TRBJ2-7; D is undetermined. The CDR3 length is 14 residues. From germline, CDR1 is LNHDA and CDR2 SQIVND (reference sequence). Trimming pared 1 base from V and 2 bases from J, leaving 9 bases between. The CDR3 region is CASSIGGTTYEQYF. CDR3 DNA: TGTGCCAGTAGTATAGGCGGCACCACCTACGAGCAGTACTTC.

This clonotype was picked up many times. In DNA form, the CDR3 reads TGTGCCAGCAGCTCGACAGGGAGGAATTCACCCCTCCACTTT. Its translation is CASSSTGRNSPLHF. The chain carries TRBV7-3 and TRBJ1-6; 7 nucleotides match TRBD1. The germline V gene encodes CDR1 SGHTA and CDR2 FQGTGA. Germline trimming cut 4 bases from V and 7 bases from J; bases unmatched to any gene: 4. This CDR3 has 14 amino acids. Combining the CDR3 with reference TRBV7-3 and TRBJ1-6 gives the whole variable domain GAGVSQTPSNKVTEKGKYVELRCDPISGHTALYWYRQSLGQGPEFLIYFQGTGAADDSGLPNDRFFAVRPEGSVSTLKIQRTERGDSAVYLCASSSTGRNSPLHFGNGTRLTVT.

This clonotype was seen repeatedly, ten times or more. The rearrangement joins TRBV12-3 or TRBV12-4 to TRBJ1-5, with 11 bases lining up with TRBD1. This CDR3 has 14 residues. V shed 5 bases and J 6 bases; nucleotides not matched to a gene: 3. The CDR3 reads CASSRTGGRQPQHF. The CDR3 nucleotides are TGTGCCAGCAGTAGGACAGGGGGCCGTCAGCCCCAGCATTTT.

The chain employs TRBV6-1 and TRBJ1-1; D call uncertain. The CDR3 length is 13 residues. Trimming removed 7 bases at V and 2 bases at J, with 11 bases between. Per germline, CDR1 MNHNS and CDR2 SASEGT. CDR3 nucleotide sequence: TGTGCCAGCACCAGGACGGAAAACACTGAAGCTTTCTTT. Its protein is CASTRTENTEAFF.

A few counts support this clonotype. The rearrangement links TRBV13 to TRBJ2-4; 11 bases are a match to TRBD1. The CDR3 runs to 16 residues. Germline lookup yields CDR1 PRHDT and CDR2 FYEKMQ (reference sequence). Losses at the gene ends were 3 bases for V and 8 bases for J; bases not matched to a gene: 9. For the CDR3, the DNA is TGTGCCAGCAGCTTGGGGACAGGACAGGGGGCGGACATTCAGTACTTC. Translated: CASSLGTGQGADIQYF.

The chain couples TRBV20-1 to TRBJ1-2, with TRBD1 matching over 9 bases. V shed 0 bases and J 6 bases; nucleotides not matched to a gene: 14. Germline V lookup: CDR1 DFQATT, CDR2 SNEGSKA (reference sequence). The CDR3 covers 17 residues. The DNA for the CDR3 is TGCAGTGCTAGAGATCTGTTCCGGGACAGGGTCGGGAATGGCTACACCTTC. Protein sequence: CSARDLFRDRVGNGYTF.

The chain recombines TRBV6-1 with TRBJ2-3; 10 nucleotides line up with TRBD2. The CDR3 extends over 16 amino acids. V dropped 5 bases and J dropped 5; count of bases not matched to a gene: 10. Germline values: CDR1 MNHNS, CDR2 SASEGT. For the CDR3, the DNA is TGTGCCAGCAGTATTCTACTAGCGGGAACCATAGATACGCAGTATTTT. Its translation: CASSILLAGTIDTQYF.

V and J are TRBV7-8 and TRBJ1-6; D perhaps matches TRBD1 (6 bases). The ends were cut back, 2 bases at V and 6 bases at J, with 11 bases in the middle. The V gene's germline CDR1 is SGHVS and CDR2 FQNEAQ. This CDR3 is 15 amino acids long. CDR3 protein: CASSLMDSLNSPLHF. The CDR3 DNA reads TGTGCCAGCAGCTTAATGGACAGTCTTAATTCACCCCTCCACTTT.

V gene TRBV19 combines with J gene TRBJ1-5; weak D call: TRBD1 (5 bases). The germline CDR1 and CDR2 sequences are LNHDA and SQIVND (reference sequence). The V end lost 4 bases, the J end lost 2 bases, and 12 bases lay between the germline ends. The CDR3 is made up of 15 amino acids. CDR3 bases: TGTGCCAGTAGTAGAGGGGCGGCGGGCAATCAGCCCCAGCATTTT. It specifies CASSRGAAGNQPQHF.

This clonotype was recorded many times. Sequence at one end of the junction differs from germline and may be a read error. The V and J genes are TRBV6-5 and TRBJ2-7; D remains ambiguous. Germline V gene data show CDR1 as MNHEY and CDR2 as SVGAGI. The CDR3 sequence is 13 residues long. The CDR3 region is CASSNSRAYEQYF. CDR3 nucleotides: TGTGCCAGCAGTAACTCTAGGGCCTACGAGCAGTACTTC.

At least ten counts were recorded for this clonotype. The CDR3 DNA reads as TGTGCCAGCAGCCTGGGGCGCGGAGTACCTGAAGCTTTCTTT. This codes for CASSLGRGVPEAFF. The chain combines TRBV7-9 with TRBJ1-1; D perhaps matches TRBD1 (5 bases). Germline assignment: CDR1 SEHNR and CDR2 FQNEAQ (reference sequence). Trimming removed 5 bases at V and 6 bases at J, with 16 bases between. The CDR3 runs to 14 residues.

This clonotype was detected many times. The gene calls are TRBV2 and TRBJ1-1; D unresolved. The CDR3 extends over 12 amino acids. Trimming took off 5 bases at V and 3 bases at J, with 7 bases between the two ends. CDR1 and CDR2 (germline): SNHLY, FYNNEI. Written as DNA, the CDR3 is TGTGCCAGCAGTCTTTTAGACACTGAAGCTTTCTTT. Protein product: CASSLLDTEAFF.

The V call is TRBV7-9, the J call TRBJ2-4; no definite D call. Germline V gene data show CDR1 as SEHNR and CDR2 as FQNEAQ (reference sequence). Trimming stripped 8 bases from V and 0 bases from J, with 11 bases between. The CDR3 contains 14 residues. The CDR3 bases are TGTGCCAGCCTCGACCCCCTAGCCAAAAACATTCAGTACTTC. This gives the protein CASLDPLAKNIQYF.

This clonotype has just a few counts. The chain is built from TRBV12-3 or TRBV12-4 and TRBJ2-4; D possibly corresponds to TRBD1 (7 bases). The V end lost 5 bases, the J end lost 6 bases, and 14 bases lay between the germline ends. This CDR3 is built from 14 residues. In DNA, the CDR3 is TGTGCCAGCAGTCACAGGGGAGGTGCAAACATTCAGTACTTC. As protein: CASSHRGGANIQYF.

The chain has TRBV20-1 and TRBJ2-7; weak D call: TRBD1 (5 bases). Germline loops: CDR1 DFQATT, CDR2 SNEGSKA (reference sequence). The CDR3 totals 14 residues. Trimming took 6 bases from V and 2 from J, leaving 17 bases between them. The CDR3 DNA reads as TGCAGTGCCAGCGCAGGGCTAGGAACCTACGAGCAGTACTTC. The encoded protein is CSASAGLGTYEQYF.

Many counts were recorded for this clonotype. This chain uses TRBV2 with TRBJ1-4, with D uncertain. The V and J ends lost 5 bases and 8 bases respectively, with 6 bases between them. The CDR3 consists of 11 residues. Germline loops: CDR1 SNHLY, CDR2 FYNNEI. The CDR3 DNA follows: TGTGCCAGCAGTCCAAGAGAAAAACTGTTTTTT. This encodes CASSPREKLFF.